The rows below give T cell receptor beta chains drawn from one sample of a study of follicular helper T cells after annual influenza vaccination. Here immunoSEQ multiplex PCR was the method, and the copy in TCRdb shows in-frame clones only, minus some. The sample lists about 9,300 clones; 85% to 90% were seen once. Sample: CXCR5+ CD38- circulating T follicular helper cells from blood, taken on the day of influenza vaccination. These receptors were collected from an adult who received the influenza vaccine. Both conserved end residues are part of each CDR3. A D gene is named only where the DNA matches it firmly. Clone size is given for some rows only: seen once, a few or many times, or a class if the clone is expanded.

v_call	clone_size	j_call	d_call	cdr3_nt	cdr3_aa
TRBV5-4	few	TRBJ1-1	NA	TGTGCCAGCAGCTTGGATGGGATCAACACTGAAGCTTTCTTT	CASSLDGINTEAFF
TRBV5-1	NA	TRBJ2-3	TRBD2	TGCGCCAGCAGCTTGGAAGCTCCCGGGGGGTCAGATACGCAGTATTTT	CASSLEAPGGSDTQYF
TRBV7-2	few	TRBJ2-3	NA	TGTGCCAGCATCCTTTCCGGCGACCCTAGCACAGATACGCAGTATTTT	CASILSGDPSTDTQYF
TRBV28	NA	TRBJ1-2	NA	TGTGCCAGCAGTTTATTGTCAGACCAGGGACCATTGCGGGGCTACACCTTC	CASSLLSDQGPLRGYTF
TRBV5-1	NA	TRBJ1-1	NA	TGCGCCAGCAGCGGAGACAGGTTGGACACTGAAGCTTTCTTT	CASSGDRLDTEAFF
TRBV10-2	NA	TRBJ1-1	NA	TGCGCCAGCAGCCCCGCCAGGGAGGTGATGAACACTGAAGCTTTCTTT	CASSPAREVMNTEAFF
TRBV2	NA	TRBJ2-2	NA	TGTGCCAGCATGGAGACCGTGAACACCGGGGAGCTGTTTTTT	CASMETVNTGELFF
TRBV7-2	NA	TRBJ2-3	NA	TGTGCCAGCAGCTTGAACGGGGGCACAGATACGCAGTATTTT	CASSLNGGTDTQYF
TRBV5-1	NA	TRBJ2-2	NA	TGCGCCAGCGCCAGGGGGGAAACGAACACCGGGGAGCTGTTTTTT	CASARGETNTGELFF
TRBV4-3	NA	TRBJ1-2	NA	TGCGCCAGCAGCCATACGCACTCAGGGGACGACGGCTACACCTTC	CASSHTHSGDDGYTF
TRBV5-1	NA	TRBJ2-3	TRBD1	TGCGCCAGCAGCTTGGGACGGGGACAGGGAACAGATACGCAGTATTTT	CASSLGRGQGTDTQYF
TRBV18	NA	TRBJ1-3	TRBD1	TGTGCCAGCTCACCACTCGGGACAGGGTCCCCTGGATTCGGAAACACCATATATTTT	CASSPLGTGSPGFGNTIYF
TRBV19	NA	TRBJ2-3	NA	TGTGCCAGTAGTATGCGGGGCACAGATACGCAGTATTTT	CASSMRGTDTQYF
TRBV6-4	NA	TRBJ1-5	TRBD1	TGTGCCAGCAGTGAGACAGGGGGTAATAGCAATCAGCCCCAGCATTTT	CASSETGGNSNQPQHF
TRBV18	NA	TRBJ1-2	NA	TGTGCCAGCTCACCTCAGAGAGGGGCCGGCTACACCTTC	CASSPQRGAGYTF
TRBV6-5	NA	TRBJ2-7	NA	TGTGCCAGCAGTTACGACGGATCGGACTACGAGCAGTACTTC	CASSYDGSDYEQYF
TRBV30	once	TRBJ1-3	NA	TGTGCCTGGACACCATGGGACCTCTCTGGAAACACCATATATTTT	CAWTPWDLSGNTIYF
TRBV18	NA	TRBJ2-6	TRBD1	TGTGCCAGCTCACCGGGACAGGGCGCTGGGGCCAACGTCCTGACTTTC	CASSPGQGAGANVLTF
TRBV6-5	NA	TRBJ1-2	NA	TGTGCCAGCAGTTACCTCGGACGGGCCGGTTCGGGTGGCTACACCTTC	CASSYLGRAGSGGYTF
TRBV4-3	NA	TRBJ2-5	NA	TGCGCCAGCAGCCAAGATTTTGGCAGCTACCAAGAGACCCAGTACTTC	CASSQDFGSYQETQYF
TRBV10-1	few	TRBJ1-4	NA	TGCGCCAGCAGTGAGGGAACGGAGGAAAAACTGTTTTTT	CASSEGTEEKLFF
TRBV6-5	NA	TRBJ1-1	NA	TGTGCCAGCAGTTCGATTATTGGCACTGAAGCTTTCTTT	CASSSIIGTEAFF